The 22 T cell receptor beta chains given below trace back to one sample, sequenced in a study of OX40 agonist ivuxolimab in advanced cancers. Sequencing used immunoSEQ multiplex PCR; TCRdb keeps in-frame clones, though not all of them. Of around 60,000 clones in the sample, around 93% were seen once. The source material was CD4+ or CD8+ T cells sorted from blood, sampled in a trial of the OX40 agonist ivuxolimab. The receptors stem from an adult with an advanced solid tumor such as melanoma, head and neck, liver or kidney cancer.

This clone was observed once. The rearrangement uses TRBV28 and TRBJ2-2, with unresolved D. The V and J ends lost 5 bases and 0 bases respectively, with 7 bases between them. The CDR3 has 14 residues. CDR1 and CDR2 from the germline V gene are MDHEN and SYDVKM. CDR3 in amino acids: CASSPVANTGELFF. CDR3 in DNA: TGTGCCAGCAGTCCCGTGGCGAACACCGGGGAGCTGTTTTTT.

This clone was found once. The chain couples TRBV10-3 to TRBJ2-2; the D gene could be TRBD1 or TRBD2 (5 bases each). V lost 0 bases and J lost 5, with 16 bases in between. In germline, CDR1 is ENHRY, CDR2 SYGVKD. The CDR3 sequence is 17 residues long. The CDR3 here is CAISESAGTGGTGELFF. Here the CDR3 DNA reads TGTGCCATCAGTGAGTCGGCCGGGACGGGCGGGACCGGGGAGCTGTTTTTT.

V gene TRBV6-5 combines with J gene TRBJ2-1, with a tentative D call TRBD2 (5 bases). Per the germline V gene, CDR1 is MNHEY and CDR2 is SVGAGI. Trimming removed 7 bases from V and 6 bases from J, with 16 bases in between. This CDR3 contains 14 residues. The CDR3 region is CASTRPGVGNEQFF. DNA for the CDR3: TGTGCCAGCACCCGCCCCGGGGTAGGCAATGAGCAGTTCTTC.

By sample share, this clone is medium-sized. This chain connects TRBV9 to TRBJ2-1, with D perhaps matching TRBD1 or TRBD2 (7 bases each). Trimming took 3 bases from V and 0 from J, leaving 19 bases between them. Germline V gene data show CDR1 as SGDLS and CDR2 as YYNGEE. This CDR3 spans 18 amino acids. The CDR3 nucleotides read TGTGCCAGCAGCGCCTCGACAGGGAGGGGGGTCTCCTACAATGAGCAGTTCTTC. This encodes CASSASTGRGVSYNEQFF.

The chain links TRBV5-1 to TRBJ2-2; 8 bases match TRBD1. Germline V gene lookup returns CDR1 SGHRS and CDR2 YFSETQ. Germline trimming cut 4 bases from V and 3 bases from J; bases unmatched to any gene: 8. The CDR3 has 16 residues. CDR3 in DNA: TGCGCCAGCAGCCCCGCGGGCAGGGGGCACACCGGGGAGCTGTTTTTT. This encodes CASSPAGRGHTGELFF.

About this clone itself: Other DNA sequences in the sample encode the same CDR3. The genes are TRBV18 and TRBJ2-2; D uncertain. The germline V gene has CDR1 KGHSH and CDR2 LQKENI. Trimming stripped 3 bases from V and 5 bases from J, with 4 bases between. The CDR3 length is 12 residues. CDR3 DNA: TGTGCCAGCTCACCCCGTACCGGGGAGCTGTTTTTT. It yields the protein CASSPRTGELFF.

This chain uses TRBV21-1 with TRBJ2-4. TRBV21-1 is recorded as a pseudogene. The CDR3 consists of 15 residues. The CDR3 loop is CASSNPGLAKNIQYF. CDR3 DNA: TGTGCCAGCAGCAACCCCGGGCTAGCCAAAAACATTCAGTACTTC.

The chain links TRBV7-9 to TRBJ2-7; the match to TRBD1 covers 8 bases. CDR3 length: 14 residues. V shed 1 base, J shed 9 bases, and the junction held 8 bases outside the gene matches. Germline values: CDR1 SEHNR, CDR2 FQNEAQ (reference sequence). The CDR3 DNA sequence: TGTGCCAGCAGCTTAGGTCAACAGGGGGGTTGGCAGTACTTC. This codes for CASSLGQQGGWQYF.

The chain recombines TRBV6-5 with TRBJ2-1, with 13 bases matching TRBD2. After removal of 5 bases from V and 12 bases from J, the junction contained 10 bases not matched to a gene. The CDR3 loop spans 15 amino acids. Germline loops: CDR1 MNHEY, CDR2 SVGAGI. CDR3 sequence: CASSPGLAGAMGQFF. For the CDR3, the DNA is TGTGCCAGCAGTCCCGGACTAGCGGGGGCCATGGGGCAGTTCTTC.

The chain combines TRBV19 with TRBJ2-2; no clear D. There are 14 residues in the CDR3. V gave up 5 bases and J gave up 8 bases, with 15 bases separating them. Germline V CDR1 and CDR2: LNHDA, SQIVND (reference sequence). CDR3 in amino acids: CASSRGAPVGELFF. The CDR3 region has the DNA TGTGCCAGTAGTCGAGGAGCCCCCGTTGGGGAGCTGTTTTTT.

The rearrangement uses TRBV27 and TRBJ1-2, with D possibly TRBD1 on 5 matching bases. The germline V gene has CDR1 MNHEY and CDR2 SMNVEV (reference sequence). The CDR3 sequence is 13 residues long. V lost 9 bases, J lost 2 bases, and 13 bases lay in between. The CDR3 sequence: CASKSTGNYGYTF. DNA of the CDR3: TGTGCCAGTAAGTCAACAGGAAACTATGGCTACACCTTC.

The chain employs TRBV6-5 and TRBJ1-2; D possibly corresponds to TRBD1 (6 bases). This CDR3 has 12 amino acids. With 10 bases removed from V and 3 bases from J, the gap between germline ends came to 12 bases. The germline CDR1 and CDR2 sequences are MNHEY and SVGAGI. CDR3 protein: CATGGQYYGYTF. CDR3 coding DNA: TGTGCCACTGGGGGGCAGTACTATGGCTACACCTTC.

The rearrangement joins TRBV6-5 to TRBJ2-7, with 11 bases aligning to TRBD2. There are 15 residues in the CDR3. V was pared by 5 bases and J by 2 bases, with 5 bases of the junction left unmatched. Germline CDR1 MNHEY, CDR2 SVGAGI. The CDR3 region is CASSQRLAGPYEQYF. CDR3 nucleotides: TGTGCCAGCAGTCAGAGACTAGCGGGACCCTACGAGCAGTACTTC.

The V and J genes are TRBV7-9 and TRBJ2-7; TRBD1 matches 8 bases. J gave up 6 bases and V 3 bases, and 4 bases lay outside the gene matches. The CDR3 consists of 13 residues. Germline values: CDR1 SEHNR, CDR2 FQNEAQ (reference sequence). For the CDR3, the DNA is TGTGCCAGCAGCTTGGACAGGGTGGGCGAGCAGTACTTC. Translating gives CASSLDRVGEQYF.

The rearrangement uses TRBV5-1 and TRBJ2-7; D remains unclear. Germline-derived CDR1 and CDR2 are SGHRS and YFSETQ. The CDR3 runs to 10 residues. Trimming took 7 bases from V and 6 from J, leaving 8 bases between them. CDR3 region: CASGEGEQYF. DNA of the CDR3: TGCGCCAGCGGCGAAGGCGAGCAGTACTTC.

V and J are TRBV5-1 and TRBJ1-5; a possible D gene is TRBD1 (5 bases). This CDR3 region has 15 residues. The germline CDR1 and CDR2 sequences are SGHRS and YFSETQ. Trimming removed 0 bases at V and 2 bases at J, with 9 bases between. The CDR3 spells CASSLAGTGNQPQHF. The CDR3 DNA is TGCGCCAGCAGCTTGGCGGGGACCGGCAATCAGCCCCAGCATTTT. The variable domain in full, with the rest retrieved from reference TRBV5-1 and TRBJ1-5, is KAGVTQTPRYLIKTRGQQVTLSCSPISGHRSVSWYQQTPGQGLQFLFEYFSETQRNKGNFPGRFSGRQFSNSRSEMNVSTLELGDSALYLCASSLAGTGNQPQHFGDGTRLSIL.

The gene calls are TRBV27 and TRBJ2-5; no reliable D call. Germline V gives CDR1 MNHEY, CDR2 SMNVEV (reference sequence). The CDR3 sequence is 14 residues long. The ends were cut back, 4 bases at V and 5 bases at J, with 14 bases in the middle. This CDR3 is CASSSTPFLETQYF. The CDR3 DNA is TGTGCCAGCAGTTCCACCCCATTTCTGGAGACCCAGTACTTC.

The chain couples TRBV6-1 to TRBJ2-7; D is possibly TRBD1 or TRBD2 (6 bases each). The CDR3 length is 14 residues. Trimming removed 7 bases at V and 2 bases at J, with 15 bases between. Germline lookup yields CDR1 MNHNS and CDR2 SASEGT. Written as DNA, the CDR3 is TGTGCCAGCACCTCGGGGGACAACCCCTACGAGCAGTACTTC. Translated: CASTSGDNPYEQYF.

This sequence joins TRBV11-3 and TRBJ2-3, with D hard to call. This CDR3 contains 14 residues. Trimming removed 2 bases from V and 1 base from J, with 7 bases in between. Germline assignment: CDR1 SGHNT and CDR2 YENEEA. The CDR3 DNA reads TGTGCCAGCAGCTTATCATCCGGCACAGATACGCAGTATTTT. The encoded protein is CASSLSSGTDTQYF.

The V call is TRBV6-5, the J call TRBJ1-2; D remains unclear. From germline, CDR1 is MNHEY and CDR2 SVGAGI. V was clipped by 2 bases and J by 4 bases, with 14 bases between them. CDR3 length: 15 amino acids. As DNA, the CDR3 is TGTGCCAGCAGTTACCGCCGTTCCCGTTCCTATGGCTACACCTTC. Protein sequence: CASSYRRSRSYGYTF.

This chain links TRBV5-1 with TRBJ2-7; 7 bases match TRBD2. The germline gives CDR1 SGHRS, CDR2 YFSETQ. This CDR3 spans 15 amino acids. With 5 bases clipped from V and 4 bases from J, the junction kept 12 bases outside the gene matches. The CDR3, as DNA: TGCGCCAGCAGGGAGGGGACTACCACCTCGTACGAGCAGTACTTC. It is translated as CASREGTTTSYEQYF. The full variable domain, with the rest looked up from reference TRBV5-1 and TRBJ2-7, is KAGVTQTPRYLIKTRGQQVTLSCSPISGHRSVSWYQQTPGQGLQFLFEYFSETQRNKGNFPGRFSGRQFSNSRSEMNVSTLELGDSALYLCASREGTTTSYEQYFGPGTRLTVT.

The chain has TRBV27 and TRBJ2-7; 12 positions agree with TRBD1. V gave up 4 bases and J gave up 6 bases; unmatched junction bases: 7. Germline CDR1 reads MNHEY; CDR2 reads SMNVEV (reference sequence). This CDR3 is 15 amino acids long. As DNA, the CDR3 is TGTGCCAGCAGTTCCTCCGGGACAGGGGGCGGCGAGCAGTACTTC. Amino acids: CASSSSGTGGGEQYF.